This T cell receptor (beta chain) is drawn from a study of blood T cell repertoires in COVID-19. Only in-frame clones appear in the TCRdb table, and some are missing; sequencing was by immunoSEQ multiplex PCR. The sample holds under 350,000 clones; approximately 83% are singletons and the top ten take around 4%. This clone showed up just once. V was cut by 3 bases and J by 1 base, with 10 bases left in between. The CDR3 has 15 residues. Germline V gene lookup returns CDR1 SGHRS and CDR2 YFSETQ. Specimen: PBMCs or T cells enriched from blood (not recorded which). This TCR derives from a woman aged 40-49 years with acute COVID-19. The chain recombines TRBV5-1 with TRBJ2-2, with D uncertain. CDR3 DNA: TGCGCCAGCAGCTGGAACGCAGGGAACACCGGGGAGCTGTTTTTT. Translated: CASSWNAGNTGELFF.